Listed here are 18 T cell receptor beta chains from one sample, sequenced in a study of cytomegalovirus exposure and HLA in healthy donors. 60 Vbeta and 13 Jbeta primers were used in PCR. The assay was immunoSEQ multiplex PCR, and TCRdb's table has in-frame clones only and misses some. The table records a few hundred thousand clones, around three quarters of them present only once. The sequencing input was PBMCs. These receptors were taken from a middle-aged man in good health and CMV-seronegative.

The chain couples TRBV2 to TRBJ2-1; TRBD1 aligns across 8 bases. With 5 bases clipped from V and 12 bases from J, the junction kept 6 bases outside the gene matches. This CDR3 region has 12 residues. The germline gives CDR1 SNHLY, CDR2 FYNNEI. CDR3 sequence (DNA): TGTGCCAGCAGTCCGGACAGGGCTTGGCAGTTCTTC. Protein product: CASSPDRAWQFF.

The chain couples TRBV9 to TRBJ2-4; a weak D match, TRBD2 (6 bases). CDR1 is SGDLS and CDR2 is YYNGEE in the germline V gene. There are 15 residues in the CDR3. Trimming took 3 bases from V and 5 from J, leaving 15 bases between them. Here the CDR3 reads CASSAGGAGENIQYF. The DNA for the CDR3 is TGTGCCAGCAGCGCTGGAGGGGCCGGGGAAAACATTCAGTACTTC.

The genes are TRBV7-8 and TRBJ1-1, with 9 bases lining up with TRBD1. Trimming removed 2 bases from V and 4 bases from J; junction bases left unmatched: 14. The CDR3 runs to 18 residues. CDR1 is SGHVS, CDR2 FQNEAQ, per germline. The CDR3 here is CASSLIALGQGFGTEAFF. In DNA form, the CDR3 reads TGTGCCAGCAGCTTAATAGCCCTGGGACAGGGCTTCGGCACTGAAGCTTTCTTT.

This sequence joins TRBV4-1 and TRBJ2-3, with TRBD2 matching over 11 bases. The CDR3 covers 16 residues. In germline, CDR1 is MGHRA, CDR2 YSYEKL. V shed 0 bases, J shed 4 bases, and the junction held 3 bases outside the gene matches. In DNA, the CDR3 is TGCGCCAGCAGCCAAGAATTAGCGGGGGGGCCAGATACGCAGTATTTT. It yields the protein CASSQELAGGPDTQYF.

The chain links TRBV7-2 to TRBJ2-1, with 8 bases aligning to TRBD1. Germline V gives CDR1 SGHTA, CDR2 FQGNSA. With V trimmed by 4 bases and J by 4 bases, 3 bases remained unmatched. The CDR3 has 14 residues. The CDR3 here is CASSSRTGYNEQFF. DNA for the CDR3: TGTGCCAGCAGCTCCAGGACAGGGTACAATGAGCAGTTCTTC. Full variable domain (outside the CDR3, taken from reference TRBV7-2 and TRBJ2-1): GAGVSQSPSNKVTEKGKDVELRCDPISGHTALYWYRQSLGQGLEFLIYFQGNSAPDKSGLPSDRFSAERTGGSVSTLTIQRTQQEDSAVYLCASSSRTGYNEQFFGPGTRLTVL.

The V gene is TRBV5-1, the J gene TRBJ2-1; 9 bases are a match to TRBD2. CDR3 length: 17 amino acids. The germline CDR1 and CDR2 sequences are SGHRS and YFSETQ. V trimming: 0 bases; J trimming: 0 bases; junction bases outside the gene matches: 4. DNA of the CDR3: TGCGCCAGCAGCTTGGGGCGCGGGAGGGACTCCTACAATGAGCAGTTCTTC. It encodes CASSLGRGRDSYNEQFF.

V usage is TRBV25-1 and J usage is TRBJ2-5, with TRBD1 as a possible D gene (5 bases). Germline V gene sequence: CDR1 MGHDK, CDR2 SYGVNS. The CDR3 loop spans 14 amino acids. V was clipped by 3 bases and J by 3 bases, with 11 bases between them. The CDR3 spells CASSEPTDKETQYF. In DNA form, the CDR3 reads TGTGCCAGCAGTGAGCCGACAGACAAAGAGACCCAGTACTTC.

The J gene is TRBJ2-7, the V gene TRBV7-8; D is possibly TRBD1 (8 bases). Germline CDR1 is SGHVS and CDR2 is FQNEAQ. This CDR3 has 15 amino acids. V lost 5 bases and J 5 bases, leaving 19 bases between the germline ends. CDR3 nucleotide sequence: TGTGCCAGCAGCCCTGGGGGCACAGGGGGGGACGAGCAGTACTTC. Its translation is CASSPGGTGGDEQYF. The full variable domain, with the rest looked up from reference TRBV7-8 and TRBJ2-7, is GAGVSQSPRYKVAKRGQDVALRCDPISGHVSLFWYQQALGQGPEFLTYFQNEAQLDKSGLPSDRFFAERPEGSVSTLKIQRTQQEDSAVYLCASSPGGTGGDEQYFGPGTRLTVT.

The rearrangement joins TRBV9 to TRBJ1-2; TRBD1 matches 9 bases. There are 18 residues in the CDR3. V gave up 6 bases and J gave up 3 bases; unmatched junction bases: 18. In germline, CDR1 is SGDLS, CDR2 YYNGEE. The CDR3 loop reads CASTAPRDRARQDYGYTF. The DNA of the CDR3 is TGTGCCAGCACCGCCCCCCGGGACAGGGCGCGCCAGGACTATGGCTACACCTTC.

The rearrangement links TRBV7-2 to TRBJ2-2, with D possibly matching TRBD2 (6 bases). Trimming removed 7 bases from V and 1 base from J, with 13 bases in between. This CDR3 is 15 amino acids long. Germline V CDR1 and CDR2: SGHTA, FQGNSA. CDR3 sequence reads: CASTAGTWNTGELFF. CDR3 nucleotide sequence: TGTGCCAGCACCGCCGGGACTTGGAACACCGGGGAGCTGTTTTTT.

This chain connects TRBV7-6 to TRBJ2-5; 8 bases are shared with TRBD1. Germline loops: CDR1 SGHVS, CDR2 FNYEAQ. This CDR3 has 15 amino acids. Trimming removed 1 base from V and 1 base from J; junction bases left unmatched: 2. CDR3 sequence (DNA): TGTGCCAGCAGCTTAGGCAGGGGGCCCCAAGAGACCCAGTACTTC. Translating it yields CASSLGRGPQETQYF.

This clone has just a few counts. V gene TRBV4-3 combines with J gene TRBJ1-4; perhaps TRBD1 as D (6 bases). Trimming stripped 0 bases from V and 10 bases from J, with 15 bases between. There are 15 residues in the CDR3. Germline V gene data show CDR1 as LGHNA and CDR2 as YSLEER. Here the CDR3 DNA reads TGCGCCAGCAGCCAAGAAAGCGGGGGGGCTGCAAAACTGTTTTTT. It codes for CASSQESGGAAKLFF.

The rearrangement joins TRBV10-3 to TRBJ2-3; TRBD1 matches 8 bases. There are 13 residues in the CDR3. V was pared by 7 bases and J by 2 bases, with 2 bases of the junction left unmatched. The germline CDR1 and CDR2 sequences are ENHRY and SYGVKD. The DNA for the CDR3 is TGTGCCATCACAGGGGGCATCACAGATACGCAGTATTTT. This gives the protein CAITGGITDTQYF.

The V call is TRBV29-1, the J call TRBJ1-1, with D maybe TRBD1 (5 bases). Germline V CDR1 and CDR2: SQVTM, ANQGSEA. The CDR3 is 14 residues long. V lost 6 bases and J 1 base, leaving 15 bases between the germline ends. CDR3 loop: CSVATWGGNTEAFF. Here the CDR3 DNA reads TGCAGCGTCGCTACTTGGGGGGGGAACACTGAAGCTTTCTTT.

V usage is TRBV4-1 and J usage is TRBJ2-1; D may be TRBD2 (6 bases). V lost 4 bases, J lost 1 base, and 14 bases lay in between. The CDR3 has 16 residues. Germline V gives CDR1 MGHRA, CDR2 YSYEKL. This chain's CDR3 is CASSPIPAGSYNEQFF. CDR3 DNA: TGCGCCAGCAGCCCCATACCGGCGGGGTCCTACAATGAGCAGTTCTTC.

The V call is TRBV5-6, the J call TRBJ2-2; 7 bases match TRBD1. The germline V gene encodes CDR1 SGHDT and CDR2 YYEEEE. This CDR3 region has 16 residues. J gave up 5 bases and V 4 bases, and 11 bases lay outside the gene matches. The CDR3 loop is CASSPTGVIVTGELFF. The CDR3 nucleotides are TGTGCCAGCAGCCCTACAGGGGTAATTGTAACCGGGGAGCTGTTTTTT.

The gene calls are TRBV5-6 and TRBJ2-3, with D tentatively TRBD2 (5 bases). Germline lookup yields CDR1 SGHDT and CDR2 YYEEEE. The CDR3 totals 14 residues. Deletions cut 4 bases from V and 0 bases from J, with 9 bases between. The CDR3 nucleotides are TGTGCCAGCAGCCTGGACTCTAGCACAGATACGCAGTATTTT. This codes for CASSLDSSTDTQYF.

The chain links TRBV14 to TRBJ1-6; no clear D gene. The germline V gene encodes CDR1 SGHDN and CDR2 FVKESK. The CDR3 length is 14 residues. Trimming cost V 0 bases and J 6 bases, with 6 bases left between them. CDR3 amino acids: CASSQETLNSPLHF. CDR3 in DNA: TGTGCCAGCAGCCAAGAGACACTTAATTCACCCCTCCACTTT.